The rows below give T cell receptor beta chains drawn from one sample of a study of circulating CD8 cells and anti-PD-1 response in melanoma. TCRdb ran MiXCR on the reads and lists one entry per CDR3 protein. The top ten clones hold about 2.7% of a sample with a few thousand distinct CDR3 sequences, approximately 7% of them seen once. The input for sequencing was CD8+ T cells from PBMCs, taken at baseline or after one month of anti-PD-1 therapy (not recorded which). The receptors stem from a human donor with melanoma. Each CDR3 is given with its conserved first and last residue. The D gene is left open where the match is weak. Clone sizes are given selectively: once, few, many, or a class where the clone is expanded.

D: TRBD2
size: medium-sized
J: TRBJ2-7
V: TRBV24-1
DNA: TGTGCCACCAGTGATTTACTCGGGGGGGCCAGTCCCTACGAGCAGTACTTC
CDR3: CATSDLLGGASPYEQYF

D: .
size: medium-sized
J: TRBJ2-7
V: TRBV28
DNA: TGTGCCAGCAGTTTCCGAGATGTGGACGAGCAGTACTTC
CDR3: CASSFRDVDEQYF

D: TRBD1
size: medium-sized
J: TRBJ1-2
V: TRBV27
DNA: TGTGCCAGCAGTCAGGGGGTAGGCTACACCTTC
CDR3: CASSQGVGYTF

D: .
size: medium-sized
J: TRBJ2-7
V: TRBV28
DNA: TGTGCCAGCAGTTTCGGCAGGACTATCTACGAGCAGTACTTC
CDR3: CASSFGRTIYEQYF

D: .
size: medium-sized
J: TRBJ1-1
V: TRBV28
DNA: TGTGCCAGCAGCCCGGCCAGACGGACTGTGAACACTGAAGCTTTCTTT
CDR3: CASSPARRTVNTEAFF

D: TRBD1
size: few
J: TRBJ1-4
V: TRBV20-1
DNA: TGCAGTGCTAGGGGGGACAGGGGCCAAAACGAAAAACTGTTTTTT
CDR3: CSARGDRGQNEKLFF

D: TRBD1
size: medium-sized
J: TRBJ1-2
V: TRBV7-2
DNA: TGTGCCAGCAGCTTAGACAGGGGTTACTATGGCTACACCTTC
CDR3: CASSLDRGYYGYTF

D: .
size: medium-sized
J: TRBJ1-4
V: TRBV2
DNA: TGTGCCAGCAGTGAAATAGGGCCGTCTGAAAAACTGTTTTTT
CDR3: CASSEIGPSEKLFF

D: .
size: medium-sized
J: TRBJ2-2
V: TRBV21-1
DNA: .
CDR3: CASSRLQGPAGSCFF

D: .
size: medium-sized
J: TRBJ2-2
V: TRBV18
DNA: TGTGCCAGCTCACCCCAGGAAACGAACACCGGGGAGCTGTTTTTT
CDR3: CASSPQETNTGELFF

D: .
size: few
J: TRBJ2-7
V: TRBV19
DNA: TGTGCCACAAAACAGGGCCCCTACGAGCAGTACTTC
CDR3: CATKQGPYEQYF

D: .
size: medium-sized
J: TRBJ1-1
V: TRBV19
DNA: TGTGCCAGTACTGCTAACGGGGCCACTGAAGCTTTCTTT
CDR3: CASTANGATEAFF

D: .
size: few
J: TRBJ1-5
V: TRBV27
DNA: TGTGCCACCTCGAACGGTGGTAGCAATCAGCCCCAGCATTTT
CDR3: CATSNGGSNQPQHF

D: .
size: medium-sized
J: TRBJ2-7
V: TRBV4-1
DNA: TGCGCCAGCAGCCAAGATCCGGGAGAGCAGTACTTC
CDR3: CASSQDPGEQYF

D: .
size: medium-sized
J: TRBJ2-7
V: TRBV5-5
DNA: TGTGCCAGCAGCTCTGGGTTCGCGCGCGACGAGCAGTACTTC
CDR3: CASSSGFARDEQYF

D: .
size: medium-sized
J: TRBJ2-3
V: TRBV14
DNA: TGTGCCAGCAGCCAAGATGCTCAGGGTTACACAGATACGCAGTATTTT
CDR3: CASSQDAQGYTDTQYF

D: .
size: .
J: TRBJ2-7
V: TRBV19
DNA: TGTGCCGGTAGTATGATGCGGTCTTACGAGCAGTACTTC
CDR3: CAGSMMRSYEQYF

D: .
size: medium-sized
J: TRBJ2-5
V: TRBV28
DNA: TGTGCCAGCAGAATGGGAGCTGCTCAAGAGACCCAGTACTTC
CDR3: CASRMGAAQETQYF

D: .
size: medium-sized
J: TRBJ1-1
V: TRBV20-1
DNA: TGCAGTGCTTCGACCCGAGACACTGAAGCTTTCTTT
CDR3: CSASTRDTEAFF

D: .
size: medium-sized
J: TRBJ2-5
V: TRBV28
DNA: TGTGCCAGCAGTTTATACAGGGGAGGGGAGACCCAGTACTTC
CDR3: CASSLYRGGETQYF

D: .
size: .
J: TRBJ2-7
V: TRBV19
DNA: TGTGCCAGTAGTGCCAGTTACGAGCAGTACTTC
CDR3: CASSASYEQYF

D: .
size: few
J: TRBJ2-7
V: TRBV28
DNA: TGTGCCAGCAGTTTAGGCCTCTACGAGCAGTACTTC
CDR3: CASSLGLYEQYF

D: .
size: medium-sized
J: TRBJ1-2
V: TRBV7-2
DNA: TGTGCCAGCAGCTTAACGGAATCCTATGGCTACACCTTC
CDR3: CASSLTESYGYTF

D: .
size: few
J: TRBJ2-1
V: TRBV19
DNA: TGTGCCAGTAGTGGGACCACAGGGCAGTTCTTC
CDR3: CASSGTTGQFF

D: .
size: large
J: TRBJ2-7
V: TRBV14
DNA: TGTGCCAGCAGCCAAGCCTCCAGGGTCCACGAGCAGTACTTC
CDR3: CASSQASRVHEQYF

D: TRBD1
size: medium-sized
J: TRBJ1-1
V: TRBV7-3
DNA: TGTGCCAGCAGCTCGGGACAGGGAAATGAAGCTTTCTTT
CDR3: CASSSGQGNEAFF

D: .
size: medium-sized
J: TRBJ2-2
V: TRBV28
DNA: TGTGCCAGCACCCGGAAAGGAACAGCCGGGGAGCTGTTTTTT
CDR3: CASTRKGTAGELFF

D: TRBD2
size: medium-sized
J: TRBJ2-7
V: TRBV7-2
DNA: TGTGCCAGCGCCGCCATGGGGACTAGCGGGGGCTACTCCTACGAGCAGTACTTC
CDR3: CASAAMGTSGGYSYEQYF

D: .
size: medium-sized
J: TRBJ1-2
V: TRBV19
DNA: TGTGCCAGTAGTATAGCCGGGCAGGGAGAAATTTATGGCTACACCTTC
CDR3: CASSIAGQGEIYGYTF

D: .
size: medium-sized
J: TRBJ2-1
V: TRBV24-1
DNA: TGTGCCACCAGTGGTGATACAGGGTGGGCAGGGAGGAATGAGCAGTTCTTC
CDR3: CATSGDTGWAGRNEQFF

D: TRBD2
size: medium-sized
J: TRBJ2-1
V: TRBV29-1
DNA: TGCAGCGTTTTCTCGGGACTAGCGGGGGGGCATGAGCAGTTCTTC
CDR3: CSVFSGLAGGHEQFF

D: .
size: medium-sized
J: TRBJ2-1
V: TRBV27
DNA: TGTGCCAGCAGTTTAATAGATGGTCTCTACAATGAGCAGTTCTTC
CDR3: CASSLIDGLYNEQFF

D: .
size: medium-sized
J: TRBJ2-1
V: TRBV24-1
DNA: TGTGCCACCAGTGATTCTGACCTGGACGGCCTCGGGGAAAGCTACAATGAGCAGTTCTTC
CDR3: CATSDSDLDGLGESYNEQFF